This T cell receptor beta chain was sequenced for a study of PD-1 blockade in classical Hodgkin lymphoma. Study-level points and caveats: Some patients began nivolumab under 1 year after ASCT. These patients were excluded from later analyses. The study found that TCR diversity rose significantly by C4D1 in CD4+ but not CD8+ cells.

Indicated time point: cycle 4 day 1 (C4D1), after less than 7 weeks of nivolumab. All the patients suffered relapse after autologous stem cell transplantation, and brentuximab vedotin exposure differed. TCRdb keeps only in-frame clones here, not all; method: immunoSEQ multiplex PCR. Here the sample spans 75,000 to 95,000 clones, 75% to 85% being singletons. A note on this clone: The antigen is unknown.

Looked up from germline, CDR1 is SGHNT and CDR2 is YENEEA. CDR3 length equals 17 residues. Trimming at V came to 5 bases and at J to 6 bases, leaving 10 bases not matched to a gene. The chain joins TRBV11-3 to TRBJ2-1; 13 nucleotides agree with TRBD2. This sample comprised peripheral blood mononuclear cells (PBMCs), obtained before the fourth cycle of nivolumab. The TCR sequence derives from a human donor with classical Hodgkin lymphoma. CDR3 nucleotide sequence: TGTGCCAGCAGCAGGGGACTAGCGGGACAAGCGAGCAATGAGCAGTTCTTC. This gives the protein CASSRGLAGQASNEQFF.